The clone carrying this T cell receptor (beta chain) was detected ten times or more. The sample originates from a study of CD8+CD57+ T cells in acquired aplastic anemia. The CDR3 consists of 14 residues. Germline-derived CDR1 and CDR2 are MNHNS and SASEGT. V dropped 5 bases and J dropped 4; count of bases not matched to a gene: 6. The use of genomic DNA as template underpinned the TCR beta VDJ and CDR3 profiling. Using its own MiXCR run on the reads, TCRdb lists one record per CDR3 protein. The sample has more than 100,000 distinct CDR3 sequences, about 46% seen once; the top ten hold roughly 2.5%. The receptor was isolated from a human donor in good health, serving as a control. The chain is built from TRBV6-1 and TRBJ2-3, with 7 bases matching TRBD1. Sample: sorted CD4+, CD8+, or CD8+CD57+ T cells (not recorded which) from PBMCs. The CDR3 protein is CASSQRQGPDTQYF. In DNA, the CDR3 is TGTGCCAGCAGTCAGCGACAGGGTCCAGATACGCAGTATTTT.